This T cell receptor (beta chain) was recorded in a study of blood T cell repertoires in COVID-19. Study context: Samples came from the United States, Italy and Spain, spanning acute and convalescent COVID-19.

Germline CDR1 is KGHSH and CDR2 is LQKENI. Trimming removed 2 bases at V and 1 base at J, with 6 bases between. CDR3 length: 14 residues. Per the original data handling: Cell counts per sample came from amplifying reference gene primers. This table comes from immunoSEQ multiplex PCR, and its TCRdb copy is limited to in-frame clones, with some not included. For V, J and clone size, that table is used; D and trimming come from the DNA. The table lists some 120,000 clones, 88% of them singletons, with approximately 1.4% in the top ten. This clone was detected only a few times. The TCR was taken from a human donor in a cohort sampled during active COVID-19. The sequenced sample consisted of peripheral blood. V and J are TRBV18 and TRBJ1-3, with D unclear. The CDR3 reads CASSPGLSGNTIYF. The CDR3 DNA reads TGTGCCAGCTCACCAGGGCTTTCTGGAAACACCATATATTTT.